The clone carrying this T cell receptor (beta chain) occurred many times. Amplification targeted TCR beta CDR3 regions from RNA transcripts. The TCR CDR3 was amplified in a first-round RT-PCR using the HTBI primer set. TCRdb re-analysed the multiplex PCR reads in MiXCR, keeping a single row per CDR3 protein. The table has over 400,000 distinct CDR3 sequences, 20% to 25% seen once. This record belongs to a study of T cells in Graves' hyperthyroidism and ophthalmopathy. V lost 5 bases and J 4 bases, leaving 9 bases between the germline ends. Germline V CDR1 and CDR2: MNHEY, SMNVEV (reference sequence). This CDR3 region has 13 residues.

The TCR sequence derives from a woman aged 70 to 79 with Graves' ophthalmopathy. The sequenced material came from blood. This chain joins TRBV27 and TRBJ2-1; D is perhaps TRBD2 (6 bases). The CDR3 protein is CASSAGRYNEQFF. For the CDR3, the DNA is TGTGCCAGCAGTGCGGGACGGTACAATGAGCAGTTCTTC.